This is a list of T cell receptor beta chains from one sample in a study of T cells in Graves' hyperthyroidism and ophthalmopathy. MiXCR was run by TCRdb on the multiplex PCR reads, yielding one entry per CDR3 protein. The repertoire has about 580,000 distinct CDR3 sequences, about half of them found once; the top ten carry about 8.3%. Source material: peripheral blood or thyroid tissue (not recorded which). The receptors shown here come from a woman between 18 and 30 years old with Graves' hyperthyroidism. Each CDR3 is given with its conserved first and last residue. D genes are given only for firm matches. The size of a clone is reported for some rows only, either as once, few or many, or as a class for expanded clones.

clone_size j_call d_call v_call cdr3_aa cdr3_nt
many TRBJ2-3 TRBD2 TRBV29-1 CSGGGGHADTQYF TGCAGCGGCGGGGGAGGGCACGCAGATACGCAGTATTTT
many TRBJ2-2 TRBD1 TRBV9 CASSGGQGVGELFF TGTGCCAGCAGCGGGGGACAGGGGGTCGGGGAGCTGTTTTTT
. TRBJ1-1 TRBD1 TRBV30 CAWSAGGGAFF TGTGCCTGGAGTGCAGGGGGGGGAGCTTTCTTT
once TRBJ2-7 . TRBV9 CASSLDGVTYEQYF TGTGCCAGCAGCCTAGACGGGGTTACCTACGAGCAGTACTTC
. TRBJ2-2 . TRBV27 CASRPGGSTGELFF TGTGCCAGCCGACCAGGTGGGAGCACCGGGGAGCTGTTTTTT
many TRBJ1-2 TRBD1 TRBV25-1 CASSELGTGRGLNGYTF TGTGCCAGCAGTGAACTGGGGACAGGGAGAGGGCTTAATGGCTACACCTTC
. TRBJ2-2 . TRBV15 CATSRDSGDSPGELFF TGTGCCACCAGCAGAGATAGTGGGGACTCCCCCGGGGAGCTGTTTTTT
many TRBJ1-1 . TRBV6-1 CAAWRRPNTEAFF TGTGCCGCATGGAGGCGTCCGAACACTGAAGCTTTCTTT
once TRBJ2-5 TRBD2 TRBV20-1 CSARVVGGASGRAYQETQYF TGCAGTGCTAGAGTTGTTGGTGGTGCTAGCGGGAGGGCTTACCAAGAGACCCAGTACTTC
many TRBJ1-1 . TRBV5-1 CASREGTHGNTEAFF TGCGCCAGCAGGGAGGGGACCCACGGGAACACTGAAGCTTTCTTT
many TRBJ2-7 TRBD1 TRBV2 CASSPGQGAEQYF TGTGCCAGCAGTCCGGGACAGGGGGCCGAGCAGTACTTC
many TRBJ1-2 TRBD1 TRBV12-3/TRBV12-4 CASSGGQNYGYTF TGTGCCAGCAGCGGGGGACAGAACTATGGCTACACCTTC
many TRBJ1-6 . TRBV11-3 CASRVQGFVPWRF TGTGCCAGCAGAGTCCAGGGTTTTGTCCCCTGGCGCTTT